Below are 11 T cell receptor beta chains sequenced from a single sample in a study of Ad26.COV2.S vaccination and SARS-CoV-2 variants. Treatment defined: 15 to 20 received Ad26.COV2.S at low or high dose, single or two shots; about 5 received placebo; per-sample allocation not given. The samples date from day 63 after the first vaccine or placebo injection. Clones were read by immunoSEQ multiplex PCR, and TCRdb kept only the in-frame ones, dropping some. The sample records about 440,000 clones, about 92% being singletons. Sequencing was performed on peripheral blood, taken in a trial of Ad26.COV2.S vaccine versus placebo. The receptors shown here come from a person between 18 and 65 years old who received the Ad26.COV2.S COVID-19 vaccine or a placebo.

This chain links TRBV7-9 with TRBJ2-2; 7 positions agree with TRBD2. The CDR3 has 15 residues. V lost 7 bases to trimming and J lost 8 bases; unmatched junction nucleotides: 13. From germline, CDR1 is SEHNR and CDR2 FQNEAQ (reference sequence). The CDR3 is CASTASGGHQGELFF. For the CDR3, the DNA is TGTGCCAGCACCGCTAGCGGAGGGCACCAAGGGGAGCTGTTTTTT.

The chain couples TRBV6-5 to TRBJ1-6, with 7 bases identical to TRBD1. In germline, CDR1 is MNHEY, CDR2 SVGAGI. The CDR3 contains 16 residues. V shed 2 bases and J 4 bases; nucleotides not matched to a gene: 5. The CDR3 nucleotides read TGTGCCAGCAGTTACACCGGACAGGCATATAATTCACCCCTCCACTTT. Its protein product is CASSYTGQAYNSPLHF.

The rearrangement joins TRBV7-2 to TRBJ2-3; D might be TRBD2 (5 bases). V was clipped by 4 bases and J by 1 base, with 9 bases between them. The germline V gene has CDR1 SGHTA and CDR2 FQGNSA. The CDR3 has 14 residues. The CDR3 coding sequence is TGTGCCAGCAGCTCCGCGGGTCGCACAGATACGCAGTATTTT. It specifies CASSSAGRTDTQYF.

The chain is built from TRBV2 and TRBJ2-5, with TRBD2 as a possible D gene (5 bases). The CDR3 consists of 13 residues. Per germline, CDR1 SNHLY and CDR2 FYNNEI. The V end lost 2 bases, the J end lost 1 base, and 5 bases lay between the germline ends. DNA of the CDR3: TGTGCCAGCAGTGAACGGGGCCAAGAGACCCAGTACTTC. Its translation is CASSERGQETQYF.

The rearrangement uses TRBV24-1 and TRBJ2-2; perhaps TRBD1 as D (7 bases). Germline V gives CDR1 KGHDR, CDR2 SFDVKD. CDR3 length equals 20 residues. V gave up 7 bases and J gave up 0 bases, with 26 bases separating them. CDR3 region: CATSGGPTGLLPANTGELFF. In DNA, the CDR3 is TGTGCCACCAGCGGGGGTCCGACAGGGCTCCTACCCGCGAACACCGGGGAGCTGTTTTTT.

This clone appeared a few times. The chain uses TRBV6-4 and TRBJ2-3, with 11 bases matching TRBD1. V gave up 3 bases and J gave up 5 bases; unmatched junction bases: 4. Germline V gene data show CDR1 as MRHNA and CDR2 as SNTAGT. The CDR3 length is 15 residues. Here the CDR3 reads CASSEGQGAGDTQYF. In nucleotides, the CDR3 is TGTGCCAGCAGTGAAGGACAGGGGGCCGGAGATACGCAGTATTTT.

The chain joins TRBV13 to TRBJ2-7; 10 bases fit TRBD2. In germline, CDR1 is PRHDT, CDR2 FYEKMQ (reference sequence). Trimming cost V 4 bases and J 6 bases; bases outside gene matches: 9. This CDR3 is 15 amino acids long. Here the CDR3 reads CASSSPAGGGREQYF. For the CDR3, the DNA is TGTGCCAGCAGCTCGCCAGCGGGAGGGGGTCGCGAGCAGTACTTC.

The J gene is TRBJ2-2, the V gene TRBV7-9, with TRBD1 matching over 11 bases. V lost 5 bases and J lost 6; bases outside the gene matches: 5. The CDR3 is 15 residues long. The germline CDR1 and CDR2 sequences are SEHNR and FQNEAQ (reference sequence). DNA for the CDR3: TGTGCCAGCAGCCCCGGGACAGGGGGGGCCGGGGAGCTGTTTTTT. Residues: CASSPGTGGAGELFF. The full variable domain, completed using reference TRBV7-9 and TRBJ2-2, is DTGVSQNPRHKITKRGQNVTFRCDPISEHNRLYWYRQTLGQGPEFLTYFQNEAQLEKSRLLSDRFSAERPKGSFSTLEIQRTEQGDSAMYLCASSPGTGGAGELFFGEGSRLTVL.

The chain combines TRBV6-1 with TRBJ2-7, with D possibly being TRBD1 (5 bases). V gave up 1 base and J gave up 1 base, with 17 bases separating them. The CDR3 totals 17 residues. The germline V gene encodes CDR1 MNHNS and CDR2 SASEGT. The CDR3 region has the DNA TGTGCCAGCAGTGAAGTAGAGTGGGGCAGGTTATCCTACGAGCAGTACTTC. This codes for CASSEVEWGRLSYEQYF.

The genes are TRBV6-4 and TRBJ2-2; 9 bases fit TRBD2. Germline loops: CDR1 MRHNA, CDR2 SNTAGT. The CDR3 totals 15 residues. J was trimmed by 5 bases and V by 0 bases; bases with no gene match: 1. CDR3 loop: CASSDSTSGTGELFF. CDR3 coding DNA: TGTGCCAGCAGTGACTCGACTAGCGGAACCGGGGAGCTGTTTTTT.

The rearrangement links TRBV7-9 to TRBJ1-2, with D perhaps TRBD1 (5 bases). Deletions cut 1 base from V and 6 bases from J, with 9 bases between. The CDR3 has 13 amino acids. Germline CDR1 reads SEHNR; CDR2 reads FQNEAQ (reference sequence). The CDR3 bases are TGTGCCAGCAGCTTAGAGGGCAGGGATGGCTACACCTTC. Encoded protein: CASSLEGRDGYTF.